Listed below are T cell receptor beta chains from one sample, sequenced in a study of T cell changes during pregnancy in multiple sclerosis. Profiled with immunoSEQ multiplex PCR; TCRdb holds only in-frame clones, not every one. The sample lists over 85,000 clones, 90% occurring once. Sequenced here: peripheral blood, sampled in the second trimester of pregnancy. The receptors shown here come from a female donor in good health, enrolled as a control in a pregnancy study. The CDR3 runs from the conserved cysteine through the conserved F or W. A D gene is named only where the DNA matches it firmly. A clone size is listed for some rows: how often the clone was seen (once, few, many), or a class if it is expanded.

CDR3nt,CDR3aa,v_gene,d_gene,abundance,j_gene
TGTGCCAGCAGCCCGGGACAGTACTCTGGAAACACCATATATTTT,CASSPGQYSGNTIYF,TRBV14,TRBD1,once,TRBJ1-3
TGTGCCAGCACCAAACAGGGGTCGGGCTATGGCTACACCTTC,CASTKQGSGYGYTF,TRBV28,TRBD1,-,TRBJ1-2
TGTGCCAGCAGCGGGGGACAGGGTGCCACTGAAGCTTTCTTT,CASSGGQGATEAFF,TRBV9,TRBD1,-,TRBJ1-1
TGTGCCAGCAGCTTAGACGGGGAAAAGGGAAACACCATATATTTT,CASSLDGEKGNTIYF,TRBV11-3,-,-,TRBJ1-3
TGTGCCAGCAGCCTCTCCGGGGGGGGAACAGATACGCAGTATTTT,CASSLSGGGTDTQYF,TRBV6-4,TRBD2,-,TRBJ2-3
TGTGCCAGCAGTGGACAGAGCAATCAGCCCCAGCATTTT,CASSGQSNQPQHF,TRBV7-9,-,-,TRBJ1-5
TGTGCCAGCAGCAGAGACAGGGCGCTAAGCACAGATACGCAGTATTTT,CASSRDRALSTDTQYF,TRBV7-9,TRBD1,-,TRBJ2-3
TGTGCCAGCAGCTTGGCCGGGACAGGGGGCCTCGAGCAGTACTTC,CASSLAGTGGLEQYF,TRBV5-4,TRBD1,-,TRBJ2-7
TGCGCCAGCTGCTCAACAGGTATCAATCAGCCCCAGCATTTT,CASCSTGINQPQHF,TRBV10-2,-,-,TRBJ1-5
TGTGCCAGCTCACCACCGTCCAGGGGAGAGACCCAGTACTTC,CASSPPSRGETQYF,TRBV18,-,-,TRBJ2-5
TGTGCCAGCAGCGGGACAGGGGGTGAGCAGCCCCAGCATTTT,CASSGTGGEQPQHF,TRBV27,TRBD1,-,TRBJ1-5
TGTGCCTGGAGTGAGGGGGCTGAAGCTTTCTTT,CAWSEGAEAFF,TRBV30,-,few,TRBJ1-1
TGTGCCAGCAGTCAGACGGGGAGTGAGACCCAGTACTTC,CASSQTGSETQYF,TRBV27,-,-,TRBJ2-5
TGTGCCAGCAGCCGTTTGGCCAATTCACCCCTCCACTTT,CASSRLANSPLHF,TRBV5-6,-,-,TRBJ1-6
TGCGCCAGCAGCCGACAGGGGGCCTACACAGATACGCAGTATTTT,CASSRQGAYTDTQYF,TRBV4-3,TRBD1,-,TRBJ2-3
TGTGCCAGTACAAGGGGACAGGCCTATAGCTCTGGAAACACCATATATTTT,CASTRGQAYSSGNTIYF,TRBV2,TRBD1,-,TRBJ1-3
TGCGCCAGCAGCCCGGGACAGGGGGCGACAATACGCTCACCCCTCCACTTT,CASSPGQGATIRSPLHF,TRBV5-1,TRBD1,-,TRBJ1-6
TGTGCCAGCAGTGAAAGTACAGGGGGTGCGGATACGCAGTATTTT,CASSESTGGADTQYF,TRBV6-4,TRBD1,-,TRBJ2-3
TGTGCCATCAGCCAGACTAGCCAAGGCTCCTACGAGCAGTACTTC,CAISQTSQGSYEQYF,TRBV10-3,TRBD2,-,TRBJ2-7
TGTGCCAGCAGCGGGACTAGCGGGAGTTGGGTTGAGCAGTTCTTC,CASSGTSGSWVEQFF,TRBV9,TRBD2,-,TRBJ2-1
TGTGCCAGTACCCCGCGCGCTAAAGGGGCAGACAATCAGCCCCAGCATTTT,CASTPRAKGADNQPQHF,TRBV19,-,-,TRBJ1-5
TGTGCCAGCAGCTTAACCGGGACAGGGGGCAATCAGCCCCAGCATTTT,CASSLTGTGGNQPQHF,TRBV11-2,TRBD1,-,TRBJ1-5
TGTGCCAGCGTACCCGATCAGGGGGTTGGAGAGACCCAGTACTTC,CASVPDQGVGETQYF,TRBV2,TRBD1,-,TRBJ2-5
TGTGCCAGCAGCTTTGGAGTGATGGAGAAGAGGGGCTACACCTTC,CASSFGVMEKRGYTF,TRBV5-4,-,-,TRBJ1-2
TGTGCCAGCAGCGTTCAAAGGGCGGGCACTGAAGCTTTCTTT,CASSVQRAGTEAFF,TRBV6-5,-,-,TRBJ1-1
TGTGCCACCAGCACGAGGACAGGGTTCCTTAATGGCTACACCTTC,CATSTRTGFLNGYTF,TRBV15,TRBD1,-,TRBJ1-2
TGTGCCAGCAGTGAACTGGGCGATAGCAATCAGCCCCAGCATTTT,CASSELGDSNQPQHF,TRBV6-1,-,-,TRBJ1-5
TGCGCCAGCAGCTTGGCACAGGGGCCAAGTAGGGAGCTGTTTTTT,CASSLAQGPSRELFF,TRBV5-1,TRBD1,-,TRBJ2-2
TGTGCCAGTAGTATAGATCGGGAACTAGCGCTCAATGAGCAGTTCTTC,CASSIDRELALNEQFF,TRBV19,TRBD2,once,TRBJ2-1
TGTGCCAGCAGTGATATATCTTCTGAAGCTTTCTTT,CASSDISSEAFF,TRBV6-1,-,-,TRBJ1-1
TGTGCCAGTAGTATAGTACTAGCGGGGGACACCGGGGAGCTGTTTTTT,CASSIVLAGDTGELFF,TRBV19,TRBD2,-,TRBJ2-2
TGTGCCAGCAGTGCCCGGGACAGCTTAAACACCGGGGAGCTGTTTTTT,CASSARDSLNTGELFF,TRBV2,TRBD1,once,TRBJ2-2
TGTGCCAGCAGCCCAGGGACAGTTTACTCTGGAAACACCATATATTTT,CASSPGTVYSGNTIYF,TRBV9,TRBD1,-,TRBJ1-3
TGTGCCAGCAGTGGACAGAATTACGAGCAGTACTTC,CASSGQNYEQYF,TRBV6-1,-,once,TRBJ2-7
TGTGCCAGCAGTCGGGGGGGCAGGGAAGGCTATGAGCAGTTCTTC,CASSRGGREGYEQFF,TRBV6-5,TRBD2,-,TRBJ2-1
TGTGCCAGTAGTATGTCCTGGACTAGCTACAATGAGCAGTTCTTC,CASSMSWTSYNEQFF,TRBV19,TRBD2,few,TRBJ2-1
TGTGCCAGCAGCGCTCAACCGGGACAGGAGGATGAGCAGTTCTTC,CASSAQPGQEDEQFF,TRBV5-6,TRBD1,-,TRBJ2-1